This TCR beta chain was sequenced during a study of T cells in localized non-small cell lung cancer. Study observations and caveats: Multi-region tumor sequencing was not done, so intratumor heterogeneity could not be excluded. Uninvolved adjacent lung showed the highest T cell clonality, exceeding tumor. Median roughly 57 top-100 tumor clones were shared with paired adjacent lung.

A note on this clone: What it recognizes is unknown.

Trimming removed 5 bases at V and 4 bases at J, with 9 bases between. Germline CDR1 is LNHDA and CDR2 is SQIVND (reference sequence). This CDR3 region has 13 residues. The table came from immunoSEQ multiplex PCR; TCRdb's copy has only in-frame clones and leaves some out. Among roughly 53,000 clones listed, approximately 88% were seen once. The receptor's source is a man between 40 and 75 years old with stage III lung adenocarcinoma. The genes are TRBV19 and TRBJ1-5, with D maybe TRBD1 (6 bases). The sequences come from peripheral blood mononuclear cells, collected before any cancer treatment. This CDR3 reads CASSVTGNQPQHF. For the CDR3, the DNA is TGTGCCAGTAGTGTTACAGGGAATCAGCCCCAGCATTTT.